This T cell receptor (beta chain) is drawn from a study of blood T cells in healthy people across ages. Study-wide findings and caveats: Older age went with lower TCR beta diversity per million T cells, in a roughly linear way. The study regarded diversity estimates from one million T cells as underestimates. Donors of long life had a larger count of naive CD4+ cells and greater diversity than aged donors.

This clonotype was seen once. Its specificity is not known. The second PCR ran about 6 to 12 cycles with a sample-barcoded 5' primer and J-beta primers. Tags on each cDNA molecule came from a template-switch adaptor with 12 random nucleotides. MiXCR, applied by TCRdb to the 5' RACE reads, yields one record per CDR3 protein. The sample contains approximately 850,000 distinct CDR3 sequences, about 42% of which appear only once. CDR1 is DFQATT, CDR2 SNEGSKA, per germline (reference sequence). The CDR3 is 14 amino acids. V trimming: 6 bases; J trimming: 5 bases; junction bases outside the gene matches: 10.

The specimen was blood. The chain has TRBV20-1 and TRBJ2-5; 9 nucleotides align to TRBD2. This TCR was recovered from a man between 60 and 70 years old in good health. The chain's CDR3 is CSATTGLATETQYF. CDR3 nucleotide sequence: TGCAGTGCCACTACGGGACTAGCTACCGAGACCCAGTACTTC.